The T cell receptor beta chain described here comes from a study of blood T cells in healthy people across ages (dated by TCRdb to 2013 to 2016). Describing the broader study: In model experiments, template switching captured about one uniquely barcoded TCR beta cDNA molecule for every two T cells. For two donors (one aged 18 to 29 and one aged 80 or older), the study analyzed two additional independent replicas of 1 million unique cDNA reads from the same blood draw. Using deep sequencing normalized with unique cDNA molecular identifiers, the study measured how TCR beta repertoire diversity changes with age. Four age groups were formed from the donors: young (average approximately 15 years), middle-aged (around 40), aged (about 62) and long-lived (more than 75). To avoid experimental bias, donors of different ages were randomly spread across the sequencing lanes. Overall results and qualifications from the work: Estimates of total diversity based on one million sequenced T cells were regarded as lower bounds and as underestimates. Compared with the aged group, the long-lived group had more naive CD4+ T cells, fewer expanded clones and increased TCR diversity, a pattern suggesting age selection. Bulk unsorted PBMC profiling prevented conclusive comparison of naive and antigen-experienced compartments. Observed TCR beta diversity per million T cells fell roughly linearly with age, and a significant reduction was already apparent by age around 39. Because donor CMV infection status was unknown, age-related changes in expanded clonotypes were potentially confounded. Observed TCR beta diversity correlated strongly with the percentage of naive T cells measured by flow cytometry.

The CDR3 runs 13 residues from the cysteine to the phenylalanine. Only the CDR3 part of the read is kept: 39 bases, read in frame from the first base. Library method: 5' RACE. The sequencer was an Illumina HiSeq 2500. A second PCR of about 6 to 11 cycles was run with a J-beta primer mix and a sample-barcoded 5' primer. A unique molecular identifier was introduced onto each TCR beta cDNA molecule by a template-switch 5' adaptor carrying 12 random nucleotides. At least 3 million CDR3-containing paired-end reads were obtained from each sample. The Mint cDNA synthesis kit, primed by a TRBC-specific oligonucleotide, was used to synthesize first-strand cDNA from all RNA. Following uracil-DNA glycosylase treatment, a first 18-cycle PCR with universal primers M1SS and BC2_uni_R was performed on all cDNA. As for how the authors treated the data: Each sample was normalized by randomly selecting 1 million high-quality reads, each carrying a distinct molecular identifier. Reads with shared molecular identifiers were discarded instead of being binned into consensus sequences. MiTCR, with a Q25 quality threshold and the strictest error-elimination algorithm, was used for CDR3 identification, clonotype clustering and error correction. A nonparametric unseen species model with Euler transformation was used to estimate a lower bound on total TCR beta diversity. TCRdb itself trimmed the public reads at Q25 with fastp, ran MiXCR and retained productive beta chains. Rows are unified per CDR3 protein, each entry keeping the most common DNA and genes. TCRdb's processing, not the study's, gives the V and J calls here. The sample has approximately 1.5 million distinct CDR3 sequences on record, under 55% of them singletons. The biggest ten clones account for less than 5% of the sample.

In this sample, this clonotype turned up a few times. Which antigen it targets is not known. No much larger clonotype is one base removed from it; base qualities were not supplied. The approximately 39 donors, aged about 6 to 95 years, were systemically healthy Caucasian individuals from Russia. Each donor gave 9 to 10 milliliters of peripheral blood, collected into EDTA-treated Vacutainer tubes. Ficoll-Paque density-gradient centrifugation was used to isolate PBMCs, with at least 6.5 million per sample. Total RNA was extracted from PBMCs with Trizol reagent, with at least 5.5 micrograms obtained per sample. The percentages of naive CD45RAhigh/CD27high T cells were determined by flow cytometry on a PBMC aliquot from every donor.

This receptor was taken from a woman aged 18-29 years in good health. The sample was blood. The chain was built from TRBV12-3 or TRBV12-4 and TRBJ2-7; D gene: possibly TRBD2, on 6 matching bases. The J call may be mistaken, given a closer DNA end match to TRBJ2-5. The bases are TGTGCCAGCTCCTCGGCGGGGCGGAAGACCCAGTACTTC. This translates into CASSSAGRKTQYF.